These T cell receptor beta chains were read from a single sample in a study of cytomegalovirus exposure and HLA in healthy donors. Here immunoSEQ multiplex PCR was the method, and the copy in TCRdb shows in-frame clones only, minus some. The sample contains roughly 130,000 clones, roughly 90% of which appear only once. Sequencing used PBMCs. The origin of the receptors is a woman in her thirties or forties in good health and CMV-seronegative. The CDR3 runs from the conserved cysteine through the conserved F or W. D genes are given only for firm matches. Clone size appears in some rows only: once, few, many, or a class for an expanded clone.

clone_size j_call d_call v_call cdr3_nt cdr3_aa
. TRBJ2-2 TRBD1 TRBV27 TGTGCCAGCAGGTCGCGGACCGGGACAGGGCTAAGGGGGGAGGTCACCGGGGAGCTGTTTTTT CASRSRTGTGLRGEVTGELFF
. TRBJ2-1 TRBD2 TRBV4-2 TGTGCCAGCAGCCAAGGAGCGGGAGGTTACAATGAGCAGTTCTTC CASSQGAGGYNEQFF
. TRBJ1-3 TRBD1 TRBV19 TGTGCCAGTAGTATCAGTGGGACAGGAACGGGAAACACCATATATTTT CASSISGTGTGNTIYF
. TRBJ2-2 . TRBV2 TGTGCCAGCAGTGATCCCCCGCTAGCACCTAACACCGGGGAGCTGTTTTTT CASSDPPLAPNTGELFF
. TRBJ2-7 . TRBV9 TGTGCCAGCAGCGCGACGGGGTCTACCTACGAGCAGTACTTC CASSATGSTYEQYF
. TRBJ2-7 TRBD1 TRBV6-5 TGTGCCAGCAGCCTATGGGACAGGGCGACCGAGCAGTACTTC CASSLWDRATEQYF
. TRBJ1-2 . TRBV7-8 TGTGCCAGCAGCTTACTGAGCTATGGCTACACCTTC CASSLLSYGYTF
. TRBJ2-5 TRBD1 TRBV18 TGTGCCAGCTCACCCCTGGGACAGCAAGAGACCCAGTACTTC CASSPLGQQETQYF
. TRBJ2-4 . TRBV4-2 TGTGCCAGCAGCCAAGAATGGGGCGAGGTTGGGTACTTC CASSQEWGEVGYF
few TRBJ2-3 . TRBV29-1 TGCAGCGTTGATCGGGGCACAGATACGCAGTATTTT CSVDRGTDTQYF
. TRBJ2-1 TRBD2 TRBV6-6 TGTGCCATACAACAGACTAGCGGTGCGGGGGAGCAGTTCTTC CAIQQTSGAGEQFF
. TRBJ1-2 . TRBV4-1 TGCGCCAGCAGCCAGGCAGGCCATAACTATGGCTACACCTTC CASSQAGHNYGYTF
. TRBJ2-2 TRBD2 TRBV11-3 TGTGCCAGTCTAGCGGGAGAGACCGGGGAGCTGTTTTTT CASLAGETGELFF
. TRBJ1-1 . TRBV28 TGTGCCAGCAGTTCGAACAGGAACGCGAACACTGAAGCTTTCTTT CASSSNRNANTEAFF
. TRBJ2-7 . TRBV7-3 TGTGCCAGCAGCCCCGATAGGTGGGCCGGCGAGCAGTACTTC CASSPDRWAGEQYF
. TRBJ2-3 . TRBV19 TGTGCCAGTAGTAAGGCGGCCTTCACAGGTACGCAGTATTTT CASSKAAFTGTQYF
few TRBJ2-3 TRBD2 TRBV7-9 TGTGCCAGCAGCTTAGCAAGCGGGAGGATCGATACGCAGTATTTT CASSLASGRIDTQYF
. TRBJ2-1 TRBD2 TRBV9 TGTGCCAGCAGCCCATCCTCTGGGGGAGGGATTCTCTACAATGAGCAGTTCTTC CASSPSSGGGILYNEQFF
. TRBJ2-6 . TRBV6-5 TGTGCCAGCAGCCCCGGAGGTTCTGGGGCCAACGTCCTGACTTTC CASSPGGSGANVLTF
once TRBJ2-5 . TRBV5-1 TGCGCCAGCAGCTTTGGCCAGGTCAAAGAGACCCAGTACTTC CASSFGQVKETQYF
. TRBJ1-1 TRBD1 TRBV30 TGTGCCTCCGAGGGGGACGGGGCAGGGGGTTTGGACACTGAAGCTTTCTTT CASEGDGAGGLDTEAFF
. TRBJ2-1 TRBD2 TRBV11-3 TGTGCCAGCAGGCCCGGGGGGTACAATGAGCAGTTCTTC CASRPGGYNEQFF
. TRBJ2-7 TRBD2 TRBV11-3 TGTGCCAGCAGCTTAGAACAGGGGGGGACTAGCGGGAACTACGAGCAGTACTTC CASSLEQGGTSGNYEQYF
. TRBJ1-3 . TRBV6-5 TGTGCCAGCAGTTGGGGGCGGGGAAACACCATATATTTT CASSWGRGNTIYF